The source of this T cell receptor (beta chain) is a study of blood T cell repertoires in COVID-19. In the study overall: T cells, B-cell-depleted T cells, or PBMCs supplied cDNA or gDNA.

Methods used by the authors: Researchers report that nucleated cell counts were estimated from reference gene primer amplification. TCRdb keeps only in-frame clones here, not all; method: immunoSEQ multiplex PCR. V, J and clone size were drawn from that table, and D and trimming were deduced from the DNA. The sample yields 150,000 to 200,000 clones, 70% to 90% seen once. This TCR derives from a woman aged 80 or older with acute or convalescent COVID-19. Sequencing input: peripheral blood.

CDR3 region: CASRTGVLHF. The CDR3 DNA reads as TGTGCCAGTCGGACAGGGGTCCTCCACTTT. V usage is TRBV2 and J usage is TRBJ1-6; 9 bases match TRBD1. Germline-derived CDR1 and CDR2 are SNHLY and FYNNEI. V was clipped by 9 bases and J by 15 bases; unmatched bases: 3. The CDR3 sequence is 10 residues long.